This T cell receptor beta chain was identified in a study of blood T cell repertoires in COVID-19. Study as a whole: T cells, B-cell-depleted T cells, or PBMCs supplied cDNA or gDNA.

In the original workflow: Researchers report that nucleated cell counts were estimated from reference gene primer amplification. Profiling relied on immunoSEQ multiplex PCR, and the TCRdb table lists in-frame clones only, not all of them. The V and J calls and clone size come from that table; D and trimming were worked out from the DNA. The sample carries around 200,000 clones, about 82% recorded once. Ages ranged from about 18 to 89 years, with residence in about 23 US areas. V gave up 7 bases and J gave up 5 bases, with 14 bases separating them. The germline gives CDR1 LNHDA, CDR2 SQIVND (reference sequence). The CDR3 covers 14 residues. Only a few counts were recorded for this clone.

Sequences were obtained from PBMCs or T cells enriched from blood (not recorded which). The receptor comes from a middle-aged man with acute COVID-19. The chain employs TRBV19 and TRBJ2-2; D unclear. The CDR3 DNA reads as TGTGCCAGTACCACTTTCGGCAGGACCGGGGAGCTGTTTTTT. Translating it yields CASTTFGRTGELFF.